The clone carrying this T cell receptor (beta chain) was recorded only once. This entry comes from a study of blood T cell repertoires in COVID-19. About the research overall: The study drew acute and convalescent COVID-19 samples from the United States, Italy and Spain.

V was cut by 6 bases and J by 3 bases, with 15 bases left in between. This CDR3 has 15 amino acids. Germline CDR1 reads KGHSH; CDR2 reads LQKENI. In the source study's methods: How many nucleated cells were present was estimated from reference gene primer amplification. Assay: immunoSEQ multiplex PCR; the TCRdb copy retains only in-frame clones and omits some. V and J calls and clone size are as listed in that table; D and trimming were resolved from the DNA. The sample lists roughly 120,000 clones; 82% were seen once. The TCR originated in a woman aged 60-75 years with acute or convalescent COVID-19. The chain is built from TRBV18 and TRBJ1-5, with a tentative D call TRBD1 (5 bases). Sequencing was done on a sample of peripheral blood. CDR3 sequence reads: CASSAGPSNNQPQHF. The CDR3 region has the DNA TGTGCCAGCTCGGCGGGACCGAGCAACAATCAGCCCCAGCATTTT.